This T cell receptor (beta chain) derives from a study of regulatory T cells in long-lasting Graves disease. Study-level information: Graves' patients who were just diagnosed had used antithyroid drugs for under 3 months. Findings and caveats of the study: TRBV28, TRBJ1-2 and TRBJ2-5 were segments that persistent disease favored.

The CDR3 is 13 residues long. Germline CDR1 reads KGHSH; CDR2 reads LQKENI. V was pared by 3 bases and J by 3 bases, with 8 bases between. Relying on iRepertoire HTBI primers and Arm-PCR of CDR3 regions, the team built TCR beta libraries. MiXCR, run by TCRdb on the multiplex PCR reads, gives a single entry per CDR3 protein. This sample has fewer than 550,000 distinct CDR3 sequences, with 15% to 20% found just once. The sample holds many counts of this clonotype. Its specificity is unknown. The sample's time point: newly diagnosed GD, antithyroid drugs for less than 3 months. RNA isolated from PBMCs was used to make the TCR library. This sample also appeared in a second study, on T cells in Graves' hyperthyroidism and ophthalmopathy. That work states: The TCR CDR3 first-round RT-PCR relied on the HTBI primer set. Most clonotypes expanded in thyroid above 0.001 were likewise present in blood.

The chain couples TRBV18 to TRBJ1-1; D is perhaps TRBD1 (6 bases). Sequences were derived from peripheral blood mononuclear cells (PBMCs), sampled at new diagnosis, from a patient treated with antithyroid drugs. This sequence originates from a woman aged 35-65 years with Graves disease. For the CDR3, the DNA is TGTGCCAGCTCACCGGACAGCTACACTGAAGCTTTCTTT. Its protein is CASSPDSYTEAFF.